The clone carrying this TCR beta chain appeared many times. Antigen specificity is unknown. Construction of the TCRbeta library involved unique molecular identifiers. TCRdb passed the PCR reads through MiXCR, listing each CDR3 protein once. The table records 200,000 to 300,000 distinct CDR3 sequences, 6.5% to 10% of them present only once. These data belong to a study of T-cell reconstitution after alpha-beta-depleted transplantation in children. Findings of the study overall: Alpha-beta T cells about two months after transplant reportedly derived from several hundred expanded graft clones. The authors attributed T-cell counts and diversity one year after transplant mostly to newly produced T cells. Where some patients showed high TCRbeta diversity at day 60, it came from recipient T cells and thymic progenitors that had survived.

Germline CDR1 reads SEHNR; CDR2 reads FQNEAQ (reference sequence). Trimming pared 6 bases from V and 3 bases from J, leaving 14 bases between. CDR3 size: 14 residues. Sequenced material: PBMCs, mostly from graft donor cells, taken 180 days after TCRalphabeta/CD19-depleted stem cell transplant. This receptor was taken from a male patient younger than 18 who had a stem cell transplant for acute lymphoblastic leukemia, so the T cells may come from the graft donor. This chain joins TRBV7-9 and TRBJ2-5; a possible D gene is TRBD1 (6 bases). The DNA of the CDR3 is TGTGCCAGCAGTCGAGTACAGGGAAAAGAGACCCAGTACTTC. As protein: CASSRVQGKETQYF.